This TCR beta chain was obtained from a study of cytomegalovirus exposure and HLA in healthy donors. Study-level results: The study assumed roughly uniform donor sequencing depth for presence/absence analyses. An ancestry cluster, one associated with Asian ancestry, reportedly showed fewer N-insertions than the 666-donor mean in a later analysis.

In regard to this clone: The antigen is undetermined.

The study ran its PCR with 60 Vbeta and 13 Jbeta primers. In the original processing: Approximately 78 million unique TCR beta chains, about 10 million of them shared, were counted by a later analysis. Some clones are missing from TCRdb's copy, which holds only in-frame ones; the method was immunoSEQ multiplex PCR. V and J calls and clone size come straight from that table; D and trimming were deduced from the DNA. Here the sample spans 100,000 to 120,000 clones, about 80% being singletons. CDR1 and CDR2 (germline): SGHTS, YDEGEE. V was clipped by 3 bases and J by 4 bases; unmatched bases: 6. CDR3 size: 15 residues.

This chain links TRBV5-8 with TRBJ1-2; 10 bases agree with TRBD1. The sequenced sample was PBMCs. This sequence was found in a man aged 30 to 45 in good health and CMV-seropositive. The CDR3 DNA reads TGTGCCAGCAGCTCGGGACAGGGGACGGGCTATGGCTACACCTTC. Translation gives CASSSGQGTGYGYTF. The full variable domain, completed using reference TRBV5-8 and TRBJ1-2, is EAGVTQSPTHLIKTRGQQATLRCSPISGHTSVYWYQQALGLGLQFLLWYDEGEERNRGNFPPRFSGRQFPNYSSELNVNALELEDSALYLCASSSGQGTGYGYTFGSGTRLTVV.